This paragraph covers one T cell receptor beta chain sequence. As originally analysed: Estimation of nucleated cell counts was performed using reference gene primer amplification. Libraries were prepared by immunoSEQ multiplex PCR; TCRdb keeps only in-frame clonotypes and omits some of them. That table is the source of V, J and clone size, and D and trimming were worked out from the DNA. The table lists over 25,000 clones, nearly 90% of them singletons. The CDR3 extends over 17 amino acids. Germline V gene sequence: CDR1 SGHAT, CDR2 FQNNGV. Trimming took 1 base from V and 0 from J, leaving 10 bases between them. The sample belongs to a study of blood T cell repertoires in COVID-19.

The receptor was derived from a woman aged 60-75 years with active COVID-19. The sample taken for sequencing was peripheral blood. The rearrangement links TRBV11-2 to TRBJ2-6, with D perhaps TRBD1 (5 bases). CDR3 DNA: TGTGCCAGCAGCTTAGGGGGCGGCCCCTCTGGGGCCAACGTCCTGACTTTC. As protein: CASSLGGGPSGANVLTF.